The clone carrying this T cell receptor (beta chain) was recorded only once. What it binds is unknown. This record belongs to a study of somatic mutations in cytotoxic T cells in rheumatoid arthritis. Whole-study context: Flow cytometry sorted some V beta antibody-stained T-cell populations to nearly 100% purity, V beta1+ cells among them being sequenced for TCRB.

Methods used by the authors: There were rare matches between patient CD8+ clones larger than 1% and published virus-specific TCRB sequences. Assay used: immunoSEQ multiplex PCR; TCRdb lists only in-frame clones, some missing. V and J calls and clone size are given by that table; D and trimming were obtained from the DNA. The sample contains 15,000 or so clones, around 80% of which appear only once. Broader study findings: It was found that CD8+ T-cell clonality in rheumatoid arthritis patients did not differ significantly from that in age-matched healthy controls. Antigens bound by the expanded CD8+ clones were not identified.

J lost 6 bases, V lost 2 bases, and 6 bases had no gene match. Germline assignment: CDR1 SGHDN and CDR2 FVKESK. The length of the CDR3 is 14 residues. The TCR sequence derives from a woman aged 50 to 60 with rheumatoid arthritis. The chain is built from TRBV14 and TRBJ1-2, with TRBD1 identical over 7 bases. The sample comprised CD8+ T cells sorted from blood. DNA for the CDR3: TGTGCCAGCAGCCAACTTAACAGGGGAAATGGCTACACCTTC. It codes for CASSQLNRGNGYTF.